The rows below give T cell receptor beta chains drawn from one sample of a study of blood T cell repertoires in COVID-19. Clones were read by immunoSEQ multiplex PCR, and TCRdb kept only the in-frame ones, dropping some. Of some 71,000 clones in the sample, approximately 82% are singletons; the top ten hold around 24%. The sample consisted of peripheral blood. Every receptor here comes from a woman aged 45-65 years with acute or convalescent COVID-19. Each CDR3 is given with its conserved first and last residue. D genes are given only for firm matches. The size of a clone is reported for some rows only, either as once, few or many, or as a class for expanded clones.

V gene	J gene	clone size	D gene	CDR3 DNA	CDR3 protein
TRBV5-8	TRBJ2-1	NA	TRBD1	TGTGCCAGCAGCTTAGGACAGGGCCCCCACAATGAGCAGTTCTTC	CASSLGQGPHNEQFF
TRBV6-5	TRBJ1-6	NA	TRBD1	TGTGCCAGCAGTTACGGGGGACAGGGTTCACCCCTCCACTTT	CASSYGGQGSPLHF
TRBV5-1	TRBJ1-2	few	TRBD1	TGCGCCAGCAGCTTGATACAGGGGCGCTATGGCTACACCTTC	CASSLIQGRYGYTF
TRBV6-2/TRBV6-3	TRBJ2-2	NA	TRBD2	TGTGCCAGCAGTTGGGGAGGGGACACCGGGGAGCTGTTTTTT	CASSWGGDTGELFF
TRBV27	TRBJ1-6	NA	NA	TGTGCCAGCAGTTTCCGGGACACCTATAATTCACCCCTCCACTTT	CASSFRDTYNSPLHF
TRBV4-3	TRBJ2-1	NA	TRBD1	TGCGCCAGCAGCTACCACCCGACAGGGCAGTTTTTCAATGAGCAGTTCTTC	CASSYHPTGQFFNEQFF
TRBV14	TRBJ2-5	NA	NA	TGTGCCAGCAGCCTTCCACAAGAGACCCAGTACTTC	CASSLPQETQYF
TRBV7-9	TRBJ2-1	NA	TRBD2	TGTGCCAGCAGCTTAGTCGAGGGCGGGAGGCGGGACAATGAGCAGTTCTTC	CASSLVEGGRRDNEQFF
TRBV14	TRBJ2-2	NA	TRBD1	TGTGCCAGCAGCCAGGACAGGTTGGGAATTTTCAACACCGGGGAGCTGTTTTTT	CASSQDRLGIFNTGELFF
TRBV30	TRBJ1-6	NA	NA	TGTGCCTGGAGTGTACGGGCCGGGATTAGCTCCTATAATTCACCCCTCCACTTT	CAWSVRAGISSYNSPLHF
TRBV7-2	TRBJ2-7	NA	TRBD2	TGTGCCAGCAGCCGGCCGGGGACTACTGAGTACTTC	CASSRPGTTEYF
TRBV28	TRBJ2-2	NA	NA	TGTGCCAGCAGTTTGCAAACAATCAACACCGGGGAGCTGTTTTTT	CASSLQTINTGELFF
TRBV7-2	TRBJ1-2	NA	TRBD1	TGTGCCAGCGGACAGGGTTTCCACTATGGCTACACCTTC	CASGQGFHYGYTF
TRBV7-9	TRBJ2-1	NA	TRBD2	TGTGCCAGCAGCCGGGGATTAGCGGGAGATTTTGAGCAGTTCTTC	CASSRGLAGDFEQFF
TRBV25-1	TRBJ2-1	NA	TRBD2	TGTGCCAGCTCGGCTGAAGGGAGGGCTAATGAGCAGTTCTTC	CASSAEGRANEQFF
TRBV7-2	TRBJ2-7	NA	TRBD1	TGTGCCAGCAGTACAGAACAGGGGGTCTCCTACGAGCAGTACTTC	CASSTEQGVSYEQYF
TRBV3-1/TRBV3-2	TRBJ1-5	NA	NA	TGTGCCAGCGGGGCCCGGAATAATCAGCCCCAGCATTTT	CASGARNNQPQHF
TRBV14	TRBJ2-5	NA	NA	TGTGCCAGCAGCCAAGATACGTACCCTCCGGGGGCCCAGTACTTC	CASSQDTYPPGAQYF
TRBV5-4	TRBJ1-1	NA	NA	TGTGCCAGCAGCTCAGGGGCGGTCGGCACTGAAGCTTTCTTT	CASSSGAVGTEAFF
TRBV5-4	TRBJ1-6	few	TRBD1	TGTGCCAGCAGCGCGGGACAGGGATTCGGTTCACCCCTCCACTTT	CASSAGQGFGSPLHF
TRBV4-3	TRBJ1-5	NA	TRBD1	TGCGCCAGCAGCCAATTCCCGGGACAGCAACATTTT	CASSQFPGQQHF
TRBV5-4	TRBJ1-3	NA	NA	TGTGCCAGCAGCTTGGATCCAGGGCAAGGAAACACCATATATTTT	CASSLDPGQGNTIYF
TRBV12-5	TRBJ1-2	NA	TRBD1	TGTGCTAGTGGCCCGGGACAGGAAATTACCAATGGCTACACCTTC	CASGPGQEITNGYTF
TRBV7-8	TRBJ2-7	NA	NA	TGTGCCAGCAGCCTCAGGGTCGGCGAGCAGTACTTC	CASSLRVGEQYF
TRBV15	TRBJ2-2	NA	TRBD2	TGTGCCACCAGCAGGGGACTAGCGGGAGTGGGCGGGGAGCTGTTTTTT	CATSRGLAGVGGELFF
TRBV19	TRBJ1-1	NA	NA	TGTGCCAGTAGGACATCCTTGAACACTGAAGCTTTCTTT	CASRTSLNTEAFF
TRBV2	TRBJ1-1	NA	NA	TGTGCCAGCAGTCGACTTACAGGGGAAGCTTTCTTT	CASSRLTGEAFF
TRBV28	TRBJ1-4	NA	NA	TGTGCCAGCAGCCGAACAGGGATTAATGAAAAACTGTTTTTT	CASSRTGINEKLFF
TRBV16	TRBJ2-7	NA	TRBD2	TGTGCCAGCAGCGAGACTAGCGGGGAGGGACCCTACGAGCAGTACTTC	CASSETSGEGPYEQYF